This T cell receptor beta chain came from a study of T-cell reconstitution after alpha-beta-depleted transplantation in children. Study results and caveats: High day-60 TCRbeta diversity in some patients came from surviving recipient T cells and thymic progenitors. Newly produced T cells mostly provided counts and TCRbeta diversity after one year, as hyperexpanded clones declined. Several hundred expanded graft clones reportedly supplied alpha-beta T cells about two months after transplant.

A library of TCRbeta sequences, prepared with unique molecular identifiers, was generated. Each CDR3 protein gets one entry after TCRdb re-called the PCR reads with MiXCR. Among fewer than 700,000 distinct CDR3 sequences listed, over 10% were seen once. The germline V and J ends were trimmed by 5 bases and 2 bases, with 14 bases remaining between them. The germline V gene has CDR1 KGHDR and CDR2 SFDVKD. The CDR3 is 16 residues long. Note on this clonotype: Antigen specificity is unknown.

The specimen was PBMCs, mostly from graft donor cells, collected 360 days after TCRalphabeta/CD19-depleted stem cell transplant. This receptor was obtained from a male patient between 5 and 17 years old who had a stem cell transplant for acute myeloid leukemia, so the T cells may come from the graft donor. The chain is built from TRBV24-1 and TRBJ2-2; D perhaps matches TRBD1 (7 bases). The CDR3 spells CATSAWRGRNTGELFF. For the CDR3, the DNA is TGTGCCACCAGTGCATGGAGGGGGCGCAACACCGGGGAGCTGTTTTTT.